This T cell receptor beta chain is from a study of T-cell reconstitution after alpha-beta-depleted transplantation in children. During its preparation, the TCRbeta library received unique molecular identifiers. Each CDR3 protein gets one entry after TCRdb re-called the PCR reads with MiXCR. The top ten clones hold 2.5% to 4% of a sample with a few hundred thousand distinct CDR3 sequences, approximately 20% of them seen once. Germline CDR1 SGHAT, CDR2 FQNNGV. Trimming removed 2 bases at V and 0 bases at J, with 14 bases between. The CDR3 consists of 16 residues. This receptor was identified in a human donor who donated a stem cell graft to a child with acute lymphoblastic leukemia. The chain is built from TRBV11-2 and TRBJ2-7, with unresolved D. The sequencing used PBMCs from the stem cell graft donor, collected from the stem cell graft. The CDR3: CASSLSSSPSSYEQYF. CDR3 bases: TGTGCCAGCAGCTTATCCAGCAGCCCTTCCTCCTACGAGCAGTACTTC.